This T cell receptor beta chain was recorded in a study of T-cell reconstitution after alpha-beta-depleted transplantation in children. Molecular barcoding with unique molecular identifiers was used for the TCRbeta library. TCRdb itself ran the PCR reads through MiXCR, one entry per CDR3 protein. In the table there are roughly 4,700 distinct CDR3 sequences, roughly 26% of which are singletons. In its sample, this clonotype was seen many times. Germline assignment: CDR1 PRHDT and CDR2 FYEKMQ (reference sequence). V trimming: 8 bases; J trimming: 2 bases; junction bases outside the gene matches: 6. This CDR3 is 14 amino acids long.

This material consisted of PBMCs, mostly from graft donor cells, taken 60 days after TCRalphabeta/CD19-depleted stem cell transplant. The V and J genes are TRBV13 and TRBJ2-7, with TRBD1 identical over 10 bases. This TCR derives from a male patient aged 2-9 years who had a stem cell transplant for acute lymphoblastic leukemia, so the T cells may come from the graft donor. The CDR3 DNA reads as TGTGCCAGCTTGAGGACAGGGGGGACCTACGAGCAGTACTTC. Amino acids: CASLRTGGTYEQYF.